This T cell receptor beta chain was captured by sequencing in a study of cytomegalovirus exposure and HLA in healthy donors. The study, taken as a whole, reports: Rare TCR sequences dominated, though some public TCRs recurred in many donors.

Remarks on this clone: Antigen unknown.

The table came from immunoSEQ multiplex PCR; TCRdb's copy has only in-frame clones and leaves some out. The table has under 300,000 clones, 86% seen once. Germline assignment: CDR1 SGHNT and CDR2 YYREEE (reference sequence). The trim removed 6 bases at V and 7 bases at J, leaving 8 bases unmatched. CDR3 length: 13 residues. The source is a woman aged 30 to 39 in good health and CMV-seropositive. The chain is built from TRBV5-4 and TRBJ2-7, with 9 bases lining up with TRBD1. Sequencing input: PBMCs. The CDR3 sequence: CASTRTGVREQYF. The DNA of the CDR3 is TGTGCCAGCACGCGGACAGGGGTCAGGGAGCAGTACTTC.